This TCR beta chain was recovered during a study of T cell responses to AZD1222 COVID-19 vaccine. Study in general: The analysis combined second doses at about 4 or about 12 weeks.

The V end lost 10 bases, the J end lost 1 base, and 13 bases lay between the germline ends. The CDR3 is 13 residues long. Per the germline V gene, CDR1 is SNHLY and CDR2 is FYNNEI. General study results and limits: Donors were largely white British and mainly female; clonal diversity was possibly underestimated. AZD1222 recipients seropositive at baseline numbered only 6 or 7. No day 14 peak samples; only post-peak repertoires were characterized.

Comment on this clone: Its antigen is unidentified.

TCRdb's table, derived via immunoSEQ multiplex PCR, lists solely in-frame clones and lacks some. Of 110,000 to 150,000 clones listed, 92% are singletons. The sequenced sample was peripheral blood, obtained on day 0 of AZD1222 vaccination. This chain joins TRBV2 and TRBJ1-1; D possibly corresponds to TRBD1 (6 bases). This TCR was sampled from an adult in good health. The DNA of the CDR3 is TGTGCCACAGGGGATAGTGGGAACACTGAAGCTTTCTTT. Translation gives CATGDSGNTEAFF.